The T cell receptor beta chain described here comes from a study of blood T cells in healthy people across ages. General observations from the study: The study found more naive CD4+ cells and higher diversity in long-lived than aged donors. Naive and antigen-experienced cells were not separated, limiting conclusive comparison.

Through a sample-barcoded 5' primer and a J-beta primer mix, a second PCR was run for about 6 to 12 cycles. Each of the samples gave a minimum of 2.5 million paired-end reads that contained CDR3. From the 5' RACE reads, TCRdb called clonotypes with MiXCR, one entry per CDR3 protein. Seen here are 730,000 or so distinct CDR3 sequences, around two fifths observed once, and the top ten hold around 32%. RNA extraction gave at least 5.5 micrograms of total RNA per sample. V was pared by 4 bases and J by 0 bases, with 14 bases between. This CDR3 comprises 15 residues. Germline V CDR1 and CDR2: SGHKS, YYEKEE (reference sequence). A note on this clonotype: Its antigen is currently unknown.

The material sequenced was blood. The chain employs TRBV5-5 and TRBJ2-7; D ambiguous. The clonotype originates from an elderly man in good health. This chain's CDR3 is CASSDNGQASYEQYF. The DNA for the CDR3 is TGTGCCAGCAGCGATAATGGCCAGGCCTCCTACGAGCAGTACTTC.